This T cell receptor beta chain stems from a study of T cell responses to AZD1222 COVID-19 vaccine. This clone has more than one count but fewer than ten. Its antigen is still unknown. The germline gives CDR1 LGHNA, CDR2 YSLEER. The CDR3 contains 16 residues. The ends were cut back, 4 bases at V and 0 bases at J, with 16 bases in the middle. Study outcomes and limitations: The sample set comprised mostly white British donors with more females, and clonal diversity was possibly underestimated. Only five to seven AZD1222 recipients were seropositive at baseline. Reportedly, close to half of spike-specific TCRs are directed against unmutated variant regions. Two doses of AZD1222 preceded a rise in Spike-specific TCR breadth and depth.

The method was immunoSEQ multiplex PCR; TCRdb's version includes in-frame clones alone and lacks a portion of them. The repertoire holds some 110,000 clones, with 89% as singletons. V usage is TRBV4-3 and J usage is TRBJ2-7, with D tentatively TRBD2 (5 bases). The TCR originated in an adult in good health. The sequenced sample was peripheral blood, obtained on day 0 of AZD1222 vaccination. CDR3 DNA: TGCGCCAGCAGCCCGGGCGACGGGATGAGCTCCTACGAGCAGTACTTC. Translating it yields CASSPGDGMSSYEQYF.